Presented here are 27 T cell receptor beta chains from one specimen sequenced in a study of blood T cells in healthy people across ages. Together with a sample-barcoded 5' primer, a J-beta primer mix was included in a second PCR lasting about 7 to 11 cycles. TCRdb re-called the 5' RACE reads through MiXCR, storing one row per CDR3 protein. The repertoire holds about 1.8 million distinct CDR3 sequences, with just under 50% as singletons. The sequencing input was blood. These receptors came from a woman aged 35 to 49 in good health.

This clonotype was seen only a few times. The chain uses TRBV5-4 and TRBJ2-5, with 9 bases aligning to TRBD1. J lost 4 bases, V lost 0 bases, and 7 bases had no gene match. This CDR3 comprises 16 residues. Germline lookup yields CDR1 SGHNT and CDR2 YYREEE (reference sequence). The CDR3 loop is CASSLGTQGARETQYF. The CDR3 DNA reads TGTGCCAGCAGCTTGGGGACACAGGGGGCAAGAGAGACCCAGTACTTC.

The chain employs TRBV10-3 and TRBJ1-2; possibly TRBD1 for D (5 bases). The CDR3 is 15 amino acids. V lost 3 bases and J 4 bases, leaving 15 bases between the germline ends. Germline CDR1 is ENHRY and CDR2 is SYGVKD. CDR3 region: CAISEEAGRVYGYTF. The CDR3 nucleotides read TGTGCCATCAGTGAAGAGGCAGGCAGGGTCTATGGCTACACCTTC.

Only a few counts were recorded for this clonotype. This sequence joins TRBV5-1 and TRBJ2-7; D is unclear. Trimming cost V 0 bases and J 4 bases, with 14 bases left between them. Germline assignment: CDR1 SGHRS and CDR2 YFSETQ. The CDR3 covers 15 residues. This CDR3 is CASSLDGSLGYEQYF. The CDR3 DNA reads TGCGCCAGCAGCTTGGACGGATCCCTCGGTTACGAGCAGTACTTC.

This clonotype was picked up a small number of times. The chain joins TRBV5-1 to TRBJ1-2, with TRBD1 matching over 9 bases. This CDR3 spans 14 amino acids. After removal of 0 bases from V and 4 bases from J, the junction contained 1 base not matched to a gene. Germline loops: CDR1 SGHRS, CDR2 YFSETQ. CDR3 in amino acids: CASSLGTGAYGYTF. The CDR3 DNA reads as TGCGCCAGCAGCTTGGGGACAGGGGCCTATGGCTACACCTTC.

This clonotype was observed a few times. The V and J genes are TRBV9 and TRBJ2-3, with D uncertain. The CDR3 runs to 14 residues. The germline CDR1 and CDR2 sequences are SGDLS and YYNGEE. V gave up 0 bases and J gave up 2 bases, with 7 bases separating them. The CDR3 here is CASSVDTATDTQYF. The DNA of the CDR3 is TGTGCCAGCAGCGTAGATACTGCCACAGATACGCAGTATTTT.

The chain employs TRBV7-2 and TRBJ1-6; TRBD1 might be the D (6 bases). The germline V gene has CDR1 SGHTA and CDR2 FQGNSA. This CDR3 spans 14 amino acids. The V gene lost 2 bases and the J gene lost 12 bases, with 14 bases spanning the gap. CDR3 DNA: TGTGCCAGCAGCTTAAGGGGGACGGCCGGACCCCTCCACTTT. It is translated as CASSLRGTAGPLHF.

The genes are TRBV7-2 and TRBJ2-3; D remains unclear. Trimming cost V 1 base and J 2 bases, with 13 bases left between them. The CDR3 consists of 16 residues. CDR1 is SGHTA, CDR2 FQGNSA, per germline. The CDR3 sequence is CASSLDRTVSTDTQYF. As DNA, the CDR3 is TGTGCCAGCAGCTTAGACCGGACGGTCTCCACAGATACGCAGTATTTT.

The chain couples TRBV27 to TRBJ1-5; maybe TRBD1 (5 bases). CDR3 length equals 13 residues. Trimming cost V 5 bases and J 10 bases, with 15 bases left between them. Germline values: CDR1 MNHEY, CDR2 SMNVEV (reference sequence). CDR3 DNA sequence: TGTGCCAGCAGTGGAAGGGGCTCCCACCCCCAGCATTTT. Translating gives CASSGRGSHPQHF.

This clonotype was seen only a few times. J is TRBJ2-7 and V is TRBV4-3; maybe TRBD2 (6 bases). The CDR3 runs 16 residues. V lost 0 bases and J 6 bases, leaving 18 bases between the germline ends. Germline V gene lookup returns CDR1 LGHNA and CDR2 YSLEER. The CDR3 is CASSQDIPSGGIEQYF. The CDR3 DNA reads TGCGCCAGCAGCCAAGATATTCCATCCGGGGGAATCGAGCAGTACTTC.

The chain combines TRBV28 with TRBJ2-1; 9 bases line up with TRBD2. The germline V gene has CDR1 MDHEN and CDR2 SYDVKM. Trimming removed 8 bases from V and 1 base from J; junction bases left unmatched: 9. CDR3 length: 16 amino acids. CDR3 DNA: TGTGCCAGCGTCCGAGGCGGGGGGGCATCCTACAATGAGCAGTTCTTC. This translates into CASVRGGGASYNEQFF.

This clonotype has a handful of counts. In DNA, the CDR3 is TGTGCCAGCAGCGCTCTGACAGGGTCGTACTACGAGCAGTACTTC. Its translation: CASSALTGSYYEQYF. J is TRBJ2-7 and V is TRBV9, with 7 bases fitting TRBD1. The CDR3 has 15 amino acids. Germline V gives CDR1 SGDLS, CDR2 YYNGEE. The junction had 9 bases not matched to a gene; V was cut back by 3 bases and J by 3 bases. Based on the CDR3 plus reference TRBV9 and TRBJ2-7, the full variable domain is DSGVTQTPKHLITATGQRVTLRCSPRSGDLSVYWYQQSLDQGLQFLIQYYNGEERAKGNILERFSAQQFPDLHSELNLSSLELGDSALYFCASSALTGSYYEQYFGPGTRLTVT.

This clonotype was found a few times. The V call is TRBV2, the J call TRBJ1-2; tentative D call: TRBD1 (6 bases). The CDR3 contains 13 residues. Germline-derived CDR1 and CDR2 are SNHLY and FYNNEI. V dropped 5 bases and J dropped 4 bases, with 11 bases sitting between them. This chain's CDR3 is CASSSDRFYGYTF. The CDR3 DNA is TGTGCCAGCAGTTCAGACAGGTTCTATGGCTACACCTTC.

The chain combines TRBV15 with TRBJ1-6; D is unclear. Germline-derived CDR1 and CDR2 are LNHNV and YYDKDF (reference sequence). The CDR3 has 13 amino acids. The germline V and J ends were trimmed by 5 bases and 8 bases, with 10 bases remaining between them. The CDR3 DNA sequence: TGTGCCACCAGCCCTCGGACTGATTCACCCCTCCACTTT. It translates to CATSPRTDSPLHF.

This chain connects TRBV9 to TRBJ2-6, with D unclear. The CDR3 is 17 residues long. V dropped 3 bases and J dropped 1 base, with 14 bases sitting between them. Germline assignment: CDR1 SGDLS and CDR2 YYNGEE. The CDR3 nucleotides read TGTGCCAGCAGCGAGCAGGCTTTCAGTTCTGGGGCCAACGTCCTGACTTTC. It translates to CASSEQAFSSGANVLTF. Looking up the rest from reference TRBV9 and TRBJ2-6 gives the full variable domain: DSGVTQTPKHLITATGQRVTLRCSPRSGDLSVYWYQQSLDQGLQFLIQYYNGEERAKGNILERFSAQQFPDLHSELNLSSLELGDSALYFCASSEQAFSSGANVLTFGAGSRLTVL.

This clonotype appeared many times. The chain employs TRBV5-1 and TRBJ2-1; weak D call: TRBD1 (6 bases). Germline loops: CDR1 SGHRS, CDR2 YFSETQ. Trimming pared 4 bases from V and 10 bases from J, leaving 15 bases between. The CDR3 spans 13 residues. The CDR3 DNA is TGCGCCAGCAGCCCGAGGACAGATTTAGAGCAGTTCTTC. This codes for CASSPRTDLEQFF.

The chain links TRBV3-1 to TRBJ2-3; no clear D. CDR3 length equals 15 residues. V lost 0 bases and J lost 2, with 9 bases in between. Germline V lookup: CDR1 LGHDT, CDR2 YNNKEL (reference sequence). The CDR3 nucleotides are TGTGCCAGCAGCCAAGATCTCGTTCCCACAGATACGCAGTATTTT. Its protein product is CASSQDLVPTDTQYF.

The V gene is TRBV6-5, the J gene TRBJ2-7; 9 bases are a match to TRBD1. The CDR3 has 15 amino acids. Trimming took 7 bases from V and 5 from J; bases not matched to a gene: 12. Germline lookup yields CDR1 MNHEY and CDR2 SVGAGI. This CDR3 is CASNRVGTGRNEQYF. CDR3 nucleotides: TGTGCCAGCAATAGAGTGGGGACAGGGAGGAACGAGCAGTACTTC.

V usage is TRBV20-1 and J usage is TRBJ2-7, with D perhaps matching TRBD1 (6 bases). The germline CDR1 and CDR2 sequences are DFQATT and SNEGSKA (reference sequence). V lost 2 bases, J lost 4 bases, and 9 bases lay in between. The CDR3 totals 12 residues. CDR3 nucleotide sequence: TGCAGTGCTAGAAGGGACAATTACGAGCAGTACTTC. It is translated as CSARRDNYEQYF.

The chain combines TRBV29-1 with TRBJ2-1, with D perhaps TRBD1 or TRBD2 (5 bases each). The assigned J gene may be wrong: the sequence end matches TRBJ2-7 better. The CDR3 consists of 17 residues. CDR1 and CDR2 from the germline V gene are SQVTM and ANQGSEA. In nucleotides, the CDR3 is TGCAGCGTTGACGGGGCCGAGGGTAAAAGTTCCTACAATGAGCAGTACTTC. Protein: CSVDGAEGKSSYNEQYF.

This rearrangement joins TRBV25-1 to TRBJ1-2, with D possibly being TRBD1 (6 bases). There are 13 residues in the CDR3. In germline, CDR1 is MGHDK, CDR2 SYGVNS. As DNA, the CDR3 is TGTGCTACGGTGGGGGCAGCTAACTATGGCTACACCTTC. It specifies CATVGAANYGYTF.

In this sample, this clonotype turned up once. J is TRBJ1-2 and V is TRBV7-2, with D tentatively TRBD1 (6 bases). The CDR3 sequence is 14 residues long. Germline CDR1 and CDR2: SGHTA and FQGNSA. The germline V and J ends were trimmed by 5 bases and 7 bases, with 17 bases remaining between them. Written as DNA, the CDR3 is TGTGCCAGCAGCGAAGACCGGGACAATACTGGCTACACCTTC. Protein: CASSEDRDNTGYTF.

This chain uses TRBV28 with TRBJ1-2; 8 bases are a match to TRBD1. Trimming took 8 bases from V and 8 from J; bases not matched to a gene: 10. Germline-derived CDR1 and CDR2 are MDHEN and SYDVKM. This CDR3 is 13 amino acids long. The CDR3 protein is CASLTGEARGYTF. In nucleotides, the CDR3 is TGTGCCAGCTTGACAGGGGAGGCGCGGGGCTACACCTTC.

The genes are TRBV6-1 and TRBJ1-2; weak D call: TRBD1 (5 bases). The CDR3 covers 14 residues. V lost 6 bases, J lost 4 bases, and 15 bases lay in between. Per germline, CDR1 MNHNS and CDR2 SASEGT. The CDR3 reads CASRKGRGAYGYTF. The CDR3, as DNA: TGTGCCAGCAGGAAGGGGCGGGGTGCCTATGGCTACACCTTC.

The chain links TRBV10-3 to TRBJ2-5; maybe TRBD1 (6 bases). The germline gives CDR1 ENHRY, CDR2 SYGVKD. The CDR3 runs 14 residues. V dropped 4 bases and J dropped 4 bases, with 13 bases sitting between them. Written as DNA, the CDR3 is TGTGCCATCAGTGCCGGACAGACCACAGAGACCCAGTACTTC. Its translation: CAISAGQTTETQYF.

This clonotype was detected a few times. The chain couples TRBV27 to TRBJ2-3; D not resolved. CDR1 is MNHEY, CDR2 SMNVEV, per germline (reference sequence). The length of the CDR3 is 13 residues. With 6 bases removed from V and 3 bases from J, the gap between germline ends came to 10 bases. DNA for the CDR3: TGTGCCAGCAGACCCTCCCAGACAGATACGCAGTATTTT. Translation gives CASRPSQTDTQYF.

V gene TRBV28 combines with J gene TRBJ1-4; TRBD1 aligns across 9 bases. The trim removed 2 bases at V and 7 bases at J, leaving 5 bases unmatched. Germline V gene sequence: CDR1 MDHEN, CDR2 SYDVKM. CDR3 length: 15 residues. The CDR3 region is CASSLPGQGTEKLFF. For the CDR3, the DNA is TGTGCCAGCAGTTTACCCGGACAGGGGACTGAAAAACTGTTTTTT.

The chain links TRBV15 to TRBJ2-3; the D is unclear. The CDR3 extends over 14 amino acids. The V and J ends lost 1 base and 4 bases respectively, with 9 bases between them. Germline V gives CDR1 LNHNV, CDR2 YYDKDF (reference sequence). The CDR3 nucleotides read TGTGCCACCAGCAGAGCCGGTGCCGCAGATACGCAGTATTTT. As protein: CATSRAGAADTQYF.